The 2 T cell receptor beta chains below come from one sample, sequenced in a study of T-cell reconstitution after alpha-beta-depleted transplantation in children. This sample's TCRbeta library carried unique molecular identifier barcodes. MiXCR was run by TCRdb on the PCR reads, yielding one entry per CDR3 protein. The sample lists around 480,000 distinct CDR3 sequences; around a third were seen once. Sequenced here: PBMCs from the stem cell graft donor, sampled from the stem cell graft. The receptors were gathered from a human donor who donated a stem cell graft to a child with aplastic anemia.

CDR3 loop: CASSSPLGTDTQYF. In DNA, the CDR3 is TGTGCCAGCAGTTCCCCTCTCGGGACAGATACGCAGTATTTT. The chain uses TRBV27 and TRBJ2-3, with D unclear. Trimming took off 4 bases at V and 3 bases at J, with 11 bases between the two ends. The CDR3 is 14 amino acids. The germline V gene has CDR1 MNHEY and CDR2 SMNVEV (reference sequence).

This clonotype was seen a few times. The chain recombines TRBV5-6 with TRBJ1-6, with 7 bases identical to TRBD1. Germline V gives CDR1 SGHDT, CDR2 YYEEEE. The ends lost 0 bases at V and 8 bases at J; junction bases unmatched: 8. This CDR3 spans 16 amino acids. The CDR3 DNA sequence: TGTGCCAGCAGCTTGGCCGGGGGACAGACCGATTCACCCCTCCACTTT. It specifies CASSLAGGQTDSPLHF.